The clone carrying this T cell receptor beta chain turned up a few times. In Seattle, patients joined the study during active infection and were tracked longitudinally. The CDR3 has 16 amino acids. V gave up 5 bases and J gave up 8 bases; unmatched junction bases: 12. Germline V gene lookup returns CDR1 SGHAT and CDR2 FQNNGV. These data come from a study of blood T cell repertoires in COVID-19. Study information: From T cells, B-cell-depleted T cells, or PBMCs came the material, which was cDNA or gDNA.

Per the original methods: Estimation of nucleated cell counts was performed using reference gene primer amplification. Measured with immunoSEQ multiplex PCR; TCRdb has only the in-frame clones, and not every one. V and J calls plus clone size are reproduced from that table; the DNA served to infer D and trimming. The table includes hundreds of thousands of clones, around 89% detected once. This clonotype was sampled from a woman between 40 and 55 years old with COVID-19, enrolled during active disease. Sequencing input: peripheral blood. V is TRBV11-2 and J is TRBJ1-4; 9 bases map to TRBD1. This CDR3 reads CASSAENRGLGEKLFF. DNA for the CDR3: TGTGCCAGCAGCGCCGAAAACAGGGGGCTGGGAGAAAAACTGTTTTTT.